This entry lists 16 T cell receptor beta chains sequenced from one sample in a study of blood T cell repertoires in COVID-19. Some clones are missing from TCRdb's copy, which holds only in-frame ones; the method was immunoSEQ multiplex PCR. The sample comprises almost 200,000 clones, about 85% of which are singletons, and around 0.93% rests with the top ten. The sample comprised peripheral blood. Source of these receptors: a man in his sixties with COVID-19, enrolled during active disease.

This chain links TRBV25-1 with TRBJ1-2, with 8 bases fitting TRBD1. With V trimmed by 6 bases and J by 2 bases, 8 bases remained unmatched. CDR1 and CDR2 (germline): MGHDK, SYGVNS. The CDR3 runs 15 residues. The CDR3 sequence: CASSSDRGENYGYTF. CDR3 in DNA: TGTGCCAGCAGCTCCGACAGGGGCGAGAACTATGGCTACACCTTC.

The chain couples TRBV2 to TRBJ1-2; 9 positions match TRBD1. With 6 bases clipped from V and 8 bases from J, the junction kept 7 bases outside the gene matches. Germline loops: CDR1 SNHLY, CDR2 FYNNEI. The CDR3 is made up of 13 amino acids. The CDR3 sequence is CASSPGTGQGYTF. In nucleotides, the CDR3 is TGTGCCAGCAGCCCGGGGACAGGGCAAGGCTACACCTTC.

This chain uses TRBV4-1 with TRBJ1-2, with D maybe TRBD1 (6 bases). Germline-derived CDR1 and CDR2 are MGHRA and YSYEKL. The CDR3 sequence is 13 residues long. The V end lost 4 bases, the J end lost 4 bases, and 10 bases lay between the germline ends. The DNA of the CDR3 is TGCGCCAGCAGCCCTGGGACAAGCTATGGCTACACCTTC. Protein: CASSPGTSYGYTF.

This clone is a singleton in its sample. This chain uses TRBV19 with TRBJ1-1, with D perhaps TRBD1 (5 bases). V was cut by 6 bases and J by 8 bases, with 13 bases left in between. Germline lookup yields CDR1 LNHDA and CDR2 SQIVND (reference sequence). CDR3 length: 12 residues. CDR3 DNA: TGTGCCAGTAGCCCCTGGGGGGGGGAAGCTTTCTTT. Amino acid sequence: CASSPWGGEAFF.

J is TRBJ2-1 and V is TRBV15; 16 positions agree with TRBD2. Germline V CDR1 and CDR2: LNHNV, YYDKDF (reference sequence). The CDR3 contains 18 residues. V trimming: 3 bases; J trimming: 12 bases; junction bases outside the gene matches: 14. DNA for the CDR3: TGTGCCACCAGCAGCGGCCCCGGGACTAGCGGGAGGGCGGGACGGCAGTTCTTC. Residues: CATSSGPGTSGRAGRQFF.

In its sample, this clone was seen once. CDR3 DNA sequence: TGCGCCAGCAGAGGGGTGGGAGGTTTCGAGTATGGCTACACCTTC. The encoded protein is CASRGVGGFEYGYTF. The V gene is TRBV5-1, the J gene TRBJ1-2; D may be TRBD1 (5 bases). This CDR3 has 15 amino acids. Germline V gene lookup returns CDR1 SGHRS and CDR2 YFSETQ. V lost 5 bases and J 5 bases, leaving 19 bases between the germline ends.

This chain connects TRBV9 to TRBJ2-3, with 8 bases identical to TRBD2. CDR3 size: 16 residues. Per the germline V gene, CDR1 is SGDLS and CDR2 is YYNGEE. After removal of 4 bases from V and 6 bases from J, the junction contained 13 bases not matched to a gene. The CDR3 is CASSPSSGRAGDTQYF. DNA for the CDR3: TGTGCCAGCAGCCCCTCCTCCGGGAGGGCCGGGGATACGCAGTATTTT.

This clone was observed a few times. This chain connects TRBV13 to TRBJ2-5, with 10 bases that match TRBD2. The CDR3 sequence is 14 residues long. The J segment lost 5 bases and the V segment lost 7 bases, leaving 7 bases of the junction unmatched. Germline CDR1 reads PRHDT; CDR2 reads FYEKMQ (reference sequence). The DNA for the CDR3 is TGTGCCAGCACACGAGCGGGAGGGCGTGAGACCCAGTACTTC. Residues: CASTRAGGRETQYF.

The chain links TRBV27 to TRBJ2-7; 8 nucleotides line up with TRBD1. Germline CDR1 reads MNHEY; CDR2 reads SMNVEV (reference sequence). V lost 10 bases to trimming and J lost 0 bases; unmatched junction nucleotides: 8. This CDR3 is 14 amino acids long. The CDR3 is CATGQGWDSYEQYF. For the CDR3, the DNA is TGTGCCACTGGACAGGGCTGGGACTCCTACGAGCAGTACTTC.

The CDR3 here is CASSLDRDSYEQYF. CDR3 in DNA: TGTGCCAGCAGTTTGGACAGGGACTCCTACGAGCAGTACTTC. The chain employs TRBV2 and TRBJ2-7; TRBD1 agrees at 8 bases. Germline trimming cut 5 bases from V and 0 bases from J; bases unmatched to any gene: 3. The CDR3 contains 14 residues. Germline V gene sequence: CDR1 SNHLY, CDR2 FYNNEI.

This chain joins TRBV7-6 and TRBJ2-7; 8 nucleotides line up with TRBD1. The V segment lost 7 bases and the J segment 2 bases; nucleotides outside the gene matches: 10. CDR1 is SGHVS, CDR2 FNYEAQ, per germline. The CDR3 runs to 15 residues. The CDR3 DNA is TGTGCCAGCACTGTGGGAACAGGGGGAACCTACGAGCAGTACTTC. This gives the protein CASTVGTGGTYEQYF.

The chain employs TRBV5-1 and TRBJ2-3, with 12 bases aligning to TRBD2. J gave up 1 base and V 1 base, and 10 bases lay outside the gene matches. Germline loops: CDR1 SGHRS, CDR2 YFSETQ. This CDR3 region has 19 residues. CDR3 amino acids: CASSLKKSSGRGRTDTQYF. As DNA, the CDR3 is TGCGCCAGCAGCTTGAAGAAGTCTAGCGGGAGGGGTCGCACAGATACGCAGTATTTT. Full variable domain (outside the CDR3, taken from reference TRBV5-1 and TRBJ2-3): KAGVTQTPRYLIKTRGQQVTLSCSPISGHRSVSWYQQTPGQGLQFLFEYFSETQRNKGNFPGRFSGRQFSNSRSEMNVSTLELGDSALYLCASSLKKSSGRGRTDTQYFGPGTRLTVL.

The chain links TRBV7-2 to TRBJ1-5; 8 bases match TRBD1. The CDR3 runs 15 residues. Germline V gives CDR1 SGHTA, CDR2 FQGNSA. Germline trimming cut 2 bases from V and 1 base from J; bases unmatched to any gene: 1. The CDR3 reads CASSLSGGSNQPQHF. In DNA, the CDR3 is TGTGCCAGCAGCTTATCAGGGGGCAGCAATCAGCCCCAGCATTTT.

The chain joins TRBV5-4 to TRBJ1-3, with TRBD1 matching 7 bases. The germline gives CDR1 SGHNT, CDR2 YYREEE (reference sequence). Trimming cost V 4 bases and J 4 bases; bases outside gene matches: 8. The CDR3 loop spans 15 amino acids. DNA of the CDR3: TGTGCCAGCAGCCGTACCCCGGACAGGGGAAACACCATATATTTT. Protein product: CASSRTPDRGNTIYF.

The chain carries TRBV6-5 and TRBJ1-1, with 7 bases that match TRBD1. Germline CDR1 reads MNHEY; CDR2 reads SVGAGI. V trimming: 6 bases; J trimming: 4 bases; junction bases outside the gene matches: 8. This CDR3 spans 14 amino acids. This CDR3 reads CASRLDRVVTEAFF. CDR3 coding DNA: TGTGCCAGCAGACTCGACAGGGTCGTCACTGAAGCTTTCTTT.

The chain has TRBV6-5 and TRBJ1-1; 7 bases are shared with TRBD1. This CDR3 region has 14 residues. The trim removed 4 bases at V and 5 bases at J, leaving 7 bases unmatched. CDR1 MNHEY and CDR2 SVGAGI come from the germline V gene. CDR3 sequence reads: CASSLRQGGTEAFF. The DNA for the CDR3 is TGTGCCAGCAGTTTAAGACAGGGAGGAACTGAAGCTTTCTTT.